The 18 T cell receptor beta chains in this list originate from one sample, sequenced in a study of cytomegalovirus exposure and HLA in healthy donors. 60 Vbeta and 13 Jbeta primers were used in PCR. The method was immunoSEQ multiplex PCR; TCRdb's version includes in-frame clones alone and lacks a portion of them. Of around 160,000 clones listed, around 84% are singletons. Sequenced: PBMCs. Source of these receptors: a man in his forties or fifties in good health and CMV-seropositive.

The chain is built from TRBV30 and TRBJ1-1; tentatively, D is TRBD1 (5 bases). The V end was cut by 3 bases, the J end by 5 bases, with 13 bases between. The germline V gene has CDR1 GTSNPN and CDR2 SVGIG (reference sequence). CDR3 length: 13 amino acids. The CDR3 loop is CAWRSQGGTEAFF. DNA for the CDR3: TGTGCCTGGAGGTCTCAGGGTGGGACTGAAGCTTTCTTT.

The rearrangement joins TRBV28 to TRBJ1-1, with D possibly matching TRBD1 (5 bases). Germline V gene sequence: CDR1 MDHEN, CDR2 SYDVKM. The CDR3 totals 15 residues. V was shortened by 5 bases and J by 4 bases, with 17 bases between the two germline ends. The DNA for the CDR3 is TGTGCCAGCAGTCGAGCAGACAGTAGGAGCACTGAAGCTTTCTTT. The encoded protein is CASSRADSRSTEAFF.

The chain's CDR3 is CASSLTGILVSGYTF. The DNA for the CDR3 is TGTGCCAGCAGTCTTACAGGGATTTTAGTGAGCGGCTACACCTTC. The chain joins TRBV27 to TRBJ1-2; possibly TRBD1 for D (6 bases). Trimming pared 5 bases from V and 8 bases from J, leaving 21 bases between. The CDR3 length is 15 residues. The germline gives CDR1 MNHEY, CDR2 SMNVEV (reference sequence).

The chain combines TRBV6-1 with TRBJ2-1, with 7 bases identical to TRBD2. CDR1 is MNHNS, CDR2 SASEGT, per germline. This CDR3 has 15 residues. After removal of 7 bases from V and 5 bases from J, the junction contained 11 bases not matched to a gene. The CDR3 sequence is CASTASELANNEQFF. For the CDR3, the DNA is TGTGCCAGCACCGCGTCCGAACTAGCGAACAATGAGCAGTTCTTC.

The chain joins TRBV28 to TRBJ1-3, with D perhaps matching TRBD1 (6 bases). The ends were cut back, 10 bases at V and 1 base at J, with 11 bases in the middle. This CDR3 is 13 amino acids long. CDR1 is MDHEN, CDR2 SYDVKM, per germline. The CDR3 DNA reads TGTGCCACAGTAGACAGGTCTGGAAACACCATATATTTT. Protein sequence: CATVDRSGNTIYF.

CDR3 sequence reads: CASSDPGQGAGGYTF. CDR3 bases: TGTGCCAGCAGTGATCCGGGACAGGGGGCAGGTGGCTACACCTTC. The V gene is TRBV28, the J gene TRBJ1-2, with TRBD1 matching over 12 bases. Germline V lookup: CDR1 MDHEN, CDR2 SYDVKM. V gave up 5 bases and J gave up 7 bases; unmatched junction bases: 8. The CDR3 consists of 15 residues.

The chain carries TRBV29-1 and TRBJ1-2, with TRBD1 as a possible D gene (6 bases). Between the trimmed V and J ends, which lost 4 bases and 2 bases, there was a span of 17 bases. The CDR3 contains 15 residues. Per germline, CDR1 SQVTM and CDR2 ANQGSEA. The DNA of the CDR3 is TGCAGCGTTGGGGTTAACAGGGATTCGAACTATGGCTACACCTTC. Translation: CSVGVNRDSNYGYTF. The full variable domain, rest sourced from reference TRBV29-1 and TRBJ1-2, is SAVISQKPSRDICQRGTSLTIQCQVDSQVTMMFWYRQQPGQSLTLIATANQGSEATYESGFVIDKFPISRPNLTFSTLTVSNMSPEDSSIYLCSVGVNRDSNYGYTFGSGTRLTVV.

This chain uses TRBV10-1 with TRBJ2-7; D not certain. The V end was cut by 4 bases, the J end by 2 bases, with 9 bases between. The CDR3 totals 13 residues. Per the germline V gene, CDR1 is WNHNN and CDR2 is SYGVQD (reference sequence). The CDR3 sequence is CASSGETAYEQYF. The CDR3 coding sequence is TGCGCCAGCAGTGGAGAAACCGCCTACGAGCAGTACTTC.

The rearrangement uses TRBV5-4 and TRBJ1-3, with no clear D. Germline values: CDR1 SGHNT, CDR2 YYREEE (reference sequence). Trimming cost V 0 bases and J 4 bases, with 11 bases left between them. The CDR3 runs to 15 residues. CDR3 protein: CASSLERGSGNTIYF. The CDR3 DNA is TGTGCCAGCAGCTTGGAACGAGGGTCCGGAAACACCATATATTTT.

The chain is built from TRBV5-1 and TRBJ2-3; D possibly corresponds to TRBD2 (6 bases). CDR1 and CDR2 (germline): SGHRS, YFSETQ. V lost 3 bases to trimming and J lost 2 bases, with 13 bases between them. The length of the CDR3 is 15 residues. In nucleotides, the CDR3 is TGCGCCAGCAGCTCCCTCGGCGGGATCACAGATACGCAGTATTTT. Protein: CASSSLGGITDTQYF.

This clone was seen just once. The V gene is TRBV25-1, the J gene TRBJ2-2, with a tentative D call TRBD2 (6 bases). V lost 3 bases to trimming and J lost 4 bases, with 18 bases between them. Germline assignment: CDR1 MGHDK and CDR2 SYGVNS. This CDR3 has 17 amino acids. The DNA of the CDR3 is TGTGCCAGCAGTGACTTAGACGGTTGGGGGGTCACCGGGGAGCTGTTTTTT. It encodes CASSDLDGWGVTGELFF.

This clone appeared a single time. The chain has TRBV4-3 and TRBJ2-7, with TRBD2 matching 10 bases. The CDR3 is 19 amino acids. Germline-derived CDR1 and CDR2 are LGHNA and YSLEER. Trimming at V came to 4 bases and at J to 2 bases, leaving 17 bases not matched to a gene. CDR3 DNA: TGCGCCAGCAGCCTATATCCCTCCCCTAGCGGGAGCTCCACCTACGAGCAGTACTTC. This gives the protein CASSLYPSPSGSSTYEQYF.

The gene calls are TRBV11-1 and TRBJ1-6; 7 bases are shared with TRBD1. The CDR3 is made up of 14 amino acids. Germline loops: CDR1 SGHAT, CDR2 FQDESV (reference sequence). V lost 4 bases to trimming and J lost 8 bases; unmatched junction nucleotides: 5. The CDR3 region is CASSSTGNHSPLHF. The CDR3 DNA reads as TGTGCCAGCAGCTCGACAGGGAATCATTCACCCCTCCACTTT. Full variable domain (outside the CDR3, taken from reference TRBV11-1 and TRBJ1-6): EAEVAQSPRYKITEKSQAVAFWCDPISGHATLYWYRQILGQGPELLVQFQDESVVDDSQLPKDRFSAERLKGVDSTLKIQPAELGDSAMYLCASSSTGNHSPLHFGNGTRLTVT.

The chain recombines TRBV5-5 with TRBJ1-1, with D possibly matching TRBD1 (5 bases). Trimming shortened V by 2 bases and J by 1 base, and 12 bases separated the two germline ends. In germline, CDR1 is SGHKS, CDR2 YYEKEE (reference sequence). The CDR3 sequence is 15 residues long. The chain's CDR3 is CASSFAIRGNTEAFF. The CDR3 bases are TGTGCCAGCAGCTTCGCTATTAGGGGGAACACTGAAGCTTTCTTT.

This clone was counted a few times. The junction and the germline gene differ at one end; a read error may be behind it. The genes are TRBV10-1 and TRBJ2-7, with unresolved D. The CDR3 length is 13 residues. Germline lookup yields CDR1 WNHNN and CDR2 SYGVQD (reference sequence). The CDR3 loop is CFFKEKTAYEQYF. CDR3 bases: TGTTTTTTCAAGGAGAAGACGGCATACGAGCAGTACTTC.

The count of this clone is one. CDR3 in amino acids: CASSLRGFQPQHF. Here the CDR3 DNA reads TGTGCCAGCAGTTTACGGGGATTTCAGCCCCAGCATTTT. The rearrangement links TRBV27 to TRBJ1-5; no definite D call. Trimming took off 2 bases at V and 6 bases at J, with 8 bases between the two ends. This CDR3 region has 13 residues. Per germline, CDR1 MNHEY and CDR2 SMNVEV (reference sequence).

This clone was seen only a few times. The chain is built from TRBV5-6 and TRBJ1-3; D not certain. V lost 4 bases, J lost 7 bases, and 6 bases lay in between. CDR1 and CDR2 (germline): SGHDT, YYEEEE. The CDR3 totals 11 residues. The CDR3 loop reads CASSIENTIYF. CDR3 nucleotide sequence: TGTGCCAGCAGCATTGAGAACACCATATATTTT.

The CDR3 DNA reads as TGTGCCAGCAGCTCCCGGAGGACTTCCTACGAGCAGTACTTC. Residues: CASSSRRTSYEQYF. V gene TRBV5-4 combines with J gene TRBJ2-7; a weak D match, TRBD2 (5 bases). Germline-derived CDR1 and CDR2 are SGHNT and YYREEE (reference sequence). The CDR3 contains 14 residues. Trimming cost V 3 bases and J 1 base, with 11 bases left between them.